This record looks at one TCR beta chain sequence and its context. The study profiled TCR beta VDJ and CDR3 using genomic DNA as template. TCRdb recomputed calls from the reads with MiXCR, one row per CDR3 protein. This sample has 200,000 to 250,000 distinct CDR3 sequences; around 45% occur once, and the top ten carry approximately 7.8%. Germline loops: CDR1 SGDLS, CDR2 YYNGEE. CDR3 length: 16 amino acids. V gave up 2 bases and J gave up 0 bases, with 15 bases separating them. This sample was included in a study of CD8+CD57+ T cells in acquired aplastic anemia. For the study at large: The sorted CD4+ and CD8+ cells yielded an average approximately 3.2 ug of DNA.

Patients chosen for sequencing had CD8+CD57+ cells that had expanded, as shown by flow cytometry. Blood came from patients not yet given any therapy. V and J are TRBV9 and TRBJ2-7; the D call may be TRBD1 or TRBD2 (5 bases each). The sample was sorted CD4+, CD8+, or CD8+CD57+ T cells (not recorded which) from PBMCs. The receptor was derived from a human donor with aplastic anemia. In nucleotides, the CDR3 is TGTGCCAGCAGCGTTACCGGGACGCCAAGCTCCTACGAGCAGTACTTC. This translates into CASSVTGTPSSYEQYF.